This entry features one T cell receptor (beta chain) sequence. Its specificity is unknown. Template switching introduced UMIs that contain a 6-nucleotide sample barcode. TCRdb processed the 5' RACE reads again and assigns one entry to each CDR3 protein, with no DNA. Listed are approximately 400,000 distinct CDR3 sequences; 2.5% to 3% falls within the top ten. This specimen belongs to a study of monozygotic twins with inflammatory bowel disease. This CDR3 comprises 15 residues. Germline V CDR1 and CDR2: SGHTA, FQGTGA. The study, taken as a whole, reports: Especially with disease activity, IBD patients shared fewer clonotypes with others than healthy twins did. A distinction between different T cell subtypes was not possible.

T cells were not sorted, and total RNA was isolated straight from whole blood. This chain links TRBV7-3 with TRBJ2-2; TCRdb's assignment of TRBD1 cannot be checked, as there is no DNA. This sequence was found in a human donor with ulcerative colitis or Crohn's disease, or a healthy co-twin of an affected twin (not recorded which). Sequenced material: blood. CDR3 sequence reads: CASTNPGTGNGELFF.